These 24 T cell receptor beta chains were all obtained from the same sample, sequenced in a study of blood T cell repertoires in COVID-19. This table comes from immunoSEQ multiplex PCR, and its TCRdb copy is limited to in-frame clones, with some not included. The table includes 250,000 to 350,000 clones, about 88% detected once. Sequenced input: PBMCs or T cells enriched from blood (not recorded which). The receptors were sampled from a man aged 55 to 70 who had recovered from COVID-19.

The rearrangement joins TRBV18 to TRBJ2-7; D perhaps matches TRBD2 (6 bases). Germline CDR1 is KGHSH and CDR2 is LQKENI. Trimming cost V 6 bases and J 0 bases, with 12 bases left between them. This CDR3 has 14 amino acids. The CDR3 bases are TGTGCCAGCTCCCCGGGGGAGAGCTCCTACGAGCAGTACTTC. Translating it yields CASSPGESSYEQYF.

This sequence joins TRBV6-5 and TRBJ2-1; TRBD2 aligns across 8 bases. J was trimmed by 8 bases and V by 6 bases; bases with no gene match: 12. The CDR3 has 15 amino acids. The germline V gene has CDR1 MNHEY and CDR2 SVGAGI. CDR3: CASSPVSGGRYEQFF. The CDR3 DNA sequence: TGTGCCAGCAGCCCCGTCAGCGGGGGCCGTTATGAGCAGTTCTTC.

The gene calls are TRBV15 and TRBJ1-3, with TRBD1 as a possible D gene (5 bases). V dropped 3 bases and J dropped 3 bases, with 9 bases sitting between them. The CDR3 is 14 residues long. CDR1 is LNHNV and CDR2 is YYDKDF in the germline V gene (reference sequence). The CDR3 nucleotides read TGTGCCACCAGCAGCAGACAGTTTGGAAACACCATATATTTT. Translation: CATSSRQFGNTIYF. Using reference TRBV15 and TRBJ1-3 for the parts outside the CDR3, the full variable domain is DAMVIQNPRYQVTQFGKPVTLSCSQTLNHNVMYWYQQKSSQAPKLLFHYYDKDFNNEADTPDNFQSRRPNTSFCFLDIRSPGLGDTAMYLCATSSRQFGNTIYFGEGSWLTVV.

The rearrangement links TRBV6-2 or TRBV6-3 to TRBJ2-5; no definite D call. Germline V gene sequence: CDR1 MNHEY, CDR2 SVGEGT. The V end lost 0 bases, the J end lost 4 bases, and 3 bases lay between the germline ends. This CDR3 has 12 residues. The CDR3 coding sequence is TGTGCCAGCAGTTACTCCAGAGAGACCCAGTACTTC. This sequence encodes CASSYSRETQYF.

The chain employs TRBV5-1 and TRBJ2-7, with TRBD1 identical over 9 bases. This CDR3 region has 14 residues. In germline, CDR1 is SGHRS, CDR2 YFSETQ. The V gene end was trimmed by 2 bases and the J gene end by 5 bases; junction bases not matched to a gene: 5. The CDR3 loop reads CASSFGQGRNEQYF. The CDR3, as DNA: TGCGCCAGCAGCTTTGGACAGGGGCGTAACGAGCAGTACTTC.

V gene TRBV11-3 combines with J gene TRBJ2-3, with 11 bases lining up with TRBD2. The CDR3 spans 15 residues. Germline trimming cut 9 bases from V and 5 bases from J; bases unmatched to any gene: 10. The germline V gene has CDR1 SGHNT and CDR2 YENEEA. CDR3 sequence: CASCSGRALVDTQYF. Here the CDR3 DNA reads TGTGCCAGTTGTAGCGGGAGGGCCCTCGTAGATACGCAGTATTTT.

The chain combines TRBV4-2 with TRBJ1-2; TRBD1 aligns across 7 bases. V lost 0 bases, J lost 4 bases, and 5 bases stayed unmatched. The length of the CDR3 is 15 residues. Per germline, CDR1 LGHNA and CDR2 YNFKEQ. CDR3 bases: TGTGCCAGCAGCCAAGATAGGGGACAGTTCTATGGCTACACCTTC. This gives the protein CASSQDRGQFYGYTF.

CDR3 loop: CASSPWTDGISKLFF. CDR3 bases: TGTGCCAGCTCACCCTGGACAGACGGAATCTCGAAACTGTTTTTT. The chain is built from TRBV18 and TRBJ1-4; D possibly corresponds to TRBD1 (6 bases). The CDR3 totals 15 residues. V was pared by 3 bases and J by 11 bases, with 19 bases between. The germline CDR1 and CDR2 sequences are KGHSH and LQKENI.

V is TRBV4-3 and J is TRBJ2-2; tentatively, D is TRBD2 (5 bases). The CDR3 runs to 15 residues. Germline V CDR1 and CDR2: LGHNA, YSLEER. The V and J ends lost 4 bases and 3 bases respectively, with 12 bases between them. This chain's CDR3 is CASSPARVDTGELFF. The DNA of the CDR3 is TGCGCCAGCAGCCCGGCGCGGGTGGACACCGGGGAGCTGTTTTTT.

The chain joins TRBV3-1 (or the pseudogene TRBV3-2) to TRBJ1-6, with 10 nucleotides matching TRBD1. Per germline, CDR1 LGHDT and CDR2 YNNKEL (reference sequence). The CDR3 has 15 residues. V gave up 8 bases and J gave up 7 bases; unmatched junction bases: 8. The CDR3 spells CASSRTGGSNSPLHF. CDR3 DNA: TGTGCCAGCTCCCGGACAGGGGGTTCAAATTCACCCCTCCACTTT.

The CDR3 loop reads CASSVGTSGGITNEQFF. The CDR3 region has the DNA TGTGCCAGCAGCGTAGGGACTAGCGGGGGAATTACCAATGAGCAGTTCTTC. The chain has TRBV9 and TRBJ2-1, with 13 bases that match TRBD2. Germline V gene data show CDR1 as SGDLS and CDR2 as YYNGEE. With V trimmed by 0 bases and J by 6 bases, 6 bases remained unmatched. CDR3 length: 17 amino acids.

V is TRBV7-3 and J is TRBJ2-1; 12 bases are a match to TRBD2. V shed 5 bases, J shed 3 bases, and the junction held 2 bases outside the gene matches. The CDR3 runs 15 residues. Germline CDR1 is SGHTA and CDR2 is FQGTGA. The CDR3 DNA reads as TGTGCCAGCAGCCGGACTAGCGGGAACTACAATGAGCAGTTCTTC. This translates into CASSRTSGNYNEQFF.

This sequence joins TRBV29-1 and TRBJ2-3; D is tentatively TRBD1 or TRBD2 (5 bases each). This CDR3 contains 15 residues. Germline V gives CDR1 SQVTM, CDR2 ANQGSEA. Trimming shortened V by 4 bases and J by 5 bases, and 19 bases separated the two germline ends. The CDR3 spells CSVGEGWKREDTQYF. DNA for the CDR3: TGCAGCGTTGGAGAGGGGTGGAAGAGGGAAGATACGCAGTATTTT.

This clone was observed a single time. The chain is built from TRBV27 and TRBJ1-1; tentatively, D is TRBD1 (6 bases). Germline V lookup: CDR1 MNHEY, CDR2 SMNVEV (reference sequence). The V and J ends lost 3 bases and 4 bases respectively, with 12 bases between them. The CDR3 is 14 amino acids. The CDR3 region has the DNA TGTGCCAGCAGTTTGTCGCAGGGGATCACTGAAGCTTTCTTT. This sequence encodes CASSLSQGITEAFF.

J is TRBJ2-2 and V is TRBV11-3, with D perhaps TRBD1 (5 bases). V was shortened by 1 base and J by 6 bases, with 9 bases between the two germline ends. The CDR3 contains 14 residues. Germline assignment: CDR1 SGHNT and CDR2 YENEEA. The DNA for the CDR3 is TGTGCCAGCAGCTTAGGTCAGGGTTCCGGGGAGCTGTTTTTT. Its translation: CASSLGQGSGELFF.

The chain joins TRBV5-4 to TRBJ1-2; 9 bases agree with TRBD1. The germline V gene encodes CDR1 SGHNT and CDR2 YYREEE (reference sequence). The length of the CDR3 is 14 residues. The V gene end was trimmed by 3 bases and the J gene end by 6 bases; junction bases not matched to a gene: 6. The CDR3 reads CASSSITGGHGYTF. The CDR3 nucleotides are TGTGCCAGCAGCTCGATAACAGGGGGCCATGGCTACACCTTC.

In its sample, this clone was seen a few times. This chain connects TRBV30 to TRBJ1-5; tentative D call: TRBD1 (6 bases). CDR1 and CDR2 (germline): GTSNPN, SVGIG (reference sequence). This CDR3 comprises 15 residues. V shed 2 bases and J shed 2 bases, with 13 bases lying between them. This CDR3 reads CAWSLTRGGNQPQHF. The CDR3 DNA follows: TGTGCCTGGAGTCTAACCAGGGGTGGCAATCAGCCCCAGCATTTT. The full variable domain, completed using reference TRBV30 and TRBJ1-5, is SQTIHQWPATLVQPVGSPLSLECTVEGTSNPNLYWYRQAAGRGLQLLFYSVGIGQISSEVPQNLSASRPQDRQFILSSKKLLLSDSGFYLCAWSLTRGGNQPQHFGDGTRLSIL.

V gene TRBV6-2 or TRBV6-3 combines with J gene TRBJ2-7; 8 bases fit TRBD2. Germline lookup yields CDR1 MNHEY and CDR2 SVGEGT. J gave up 7 bases and V 6 bases, and 11 bases lay outside the gene matches. This CDR3 region has 14 residues. The CDR3 nucleotides read TGTGCCAGCAGCCGCTCCGGGACTAGTCGGGAGCAGTACTTC. Translating it yields CASSRSGTSREQYF.

The chain carries TRBV25-1 and TRBJ1-4; TRBD1 is a possible D gene (5 bases). The CDR3 has 14 residues. The germline CDR1 and CDR2 sequences are MGHDK and SYGVNS. The ends were cut back, 3 bases at V and 8 bases at J, with 13 bases in the middle. The CDR3 DNA reads as TGTGCCAGCAGTGAGGCAGGGTTTCGCGAAAAACTGTTTTTT. Translated: CASSEAGFREKLFF.

This clone was detected once. The J gene is TRBJ1-2, the V gene TRBV18; TRBD1 might be the D (5 bases). Germline loops: CDR1 KGHSH, CDR2 LQKENI. Deletions cut 2 bases from V and 3 bases from J, with 10 bases between. CDR3 length equals 14 residues. The CDR3: CASSPTRGDYGYTF. CDR3 DNA sequence: TGTGCCAGCTCACCAACTCGGGGGGACTATGGCTACACCTTC.

This rearrangement joins TRBV7-9 to TRBJ2-1, with D unresolved. This CDR3 is 11 amino acids long. V shed 1 base and J shed 8 bases, with 3 bases lying between them. CDR1 SEHNR and CDR2 FQNEAQ come from the germline V gene (reference sequence). The CDR3: CASSLGDEQFF. CDR3 sequence (DNA): TGTGCCAGCAGCTTAGGCGATGAGCAGTTCTTC.

A single count supports this clone. V gene TRBV6-4 combines with J gene TRBJ1-1, with 7 bases identical to TRBD1. This CDR3 spans 14 amino acids. Germline CDR1 reads MRHNA; CDR2 reads SNTAGT. V lost 6 bases to trimming and J lost 8 bases; unmatched junction nucleotides: 12. The CDR3 sequence is CASRQDRALGEAFF. As DNA, the CDR3 is TGTGCCAGCAGACAAGACAGGGCCCTCGGGGAAGCTTTCTTT.

The chain joins TRBV9 to TRBJ1-5; perhaps TRBD1 as D (5 bases). Germline V gives CDR1 SGDLS, CDR2 YYNGEE. V lost 4 bases and J 7 bases, leaving 18 bases between the germline ends. CDR3 size: 15 residues. CDR3 coding DNA: TGTGCCAGCAGCCTTAGTGGGGGGTCCGGCCAGCCCCAGCATTTT. Translation: CASSLSGGSGQPQHF.

The V gene is TRBV9, the J gene TRBJ2-7; no clear D. Germline V CDR1 and CDR2: SGDLS, YYNGEE. The CDR3 is made up of 14 amino acids. The V and J ends lost 0 bases and 0 bases respectively, with 7 bases between them. The CDR3 nucleotides are TGTGCCAGCAGCGTAGCGGTCAACTCCTACGAGCAGTACTTC. Its translation: CASSVAVNSYEQYF.